The 23 T cell receptor beta chains below all came from one sample that was sequenced in a study of cytomegalovirus exposure and HLA in healthy donors. The PCR contained 60 Vbeta and 13 Jbeta primers. Assay: immunoSEQ multiplex PCR; the TCRdb copy retains only in-frame clones and omits some. The sample includes approximately 130,000 clones, around 83% of them seen just once. Sequencing input: PBMCs. These receptors were obtained from a girl aged 2-15 years in good health and CMV-seronegative.

This clone has just a few counts. The chain employs TRBV6-6 and TRBJ2-1; 11 positions agree with TRBD2. The V gene end was trimmed by 2 bases and the J gene end by 7 bases; junction bases not matched to a gene: 7. The CDR3 sequence is 16 residues long. Germline values: CDR1 MNHNY, CDR2 SVGAGI (reference sequence). The DNA for the CDR3 is TGTGCCAGCAGTTACCCCGGGACTAGCGGTCTTAATGAGCAGTTCTTC. It yields the protein CASSYPGTSGLNEQFF.

CDR3 nucleotides: TGTGCCAGCAGTTCAACTAGCGGGAGGCCCTACGAGCAGTACTTC. It codes for CASSSTSGRPYEQYF. The chain recombines TRBV28 with TRBJ2-7, with 12 bases lining up with TRBD2. In germline, CDR1 is MDHEN, CDR2 SYDVKM. J was trimmed by 2 bases and V by 4 bases; bases with no gene match: 3. This CDR3 has 15 residues.

This chain links TRBV5-1 with TRBJ2-7; 8 nucleotides match TRBD1. Germline assignment: CDR1 SGHRS and CDR2 YFSETQ. The length of the CDR3 is 16 residues. Trimming took 4 bases from V and 3 from J; bases not matched to a gene: 12. DNA for the CDR3: TGCGCCAGCAGCCGAAGCTCCGGGACAGGTTACTACGAGCAGTACTTC. This encodes CASSRSSGTGYYEQYF.

The chain uses TRBV4-1 and TRBJ1-2; TRBD1 agrees at 9 bases. Trimming at V came to 0 bases and at J to 7 bases, leaving 6 bases not matched to a gene. The CDR3 totals 15 residues. The V gene's germline CDR1 is MGHRA and CDR2 YSYEKL. CDR3 in DNA: TGCGCCAGCAGCCAAGAACAACAGGGGGCGCGTGGCTACACCTTC. Its protein product is CASSQEQQGARGYTF.

This chain uses TRBV4-1 with TRBJ2-1; 10 bases are shared with TRBD2. This CDR3 comprises 15 residues. CDR1 and CDR2 from the germline V gene are MGHRA and YSYEKL. V lost 6 bases to trimming and J lost 5 bases; unmatched junction nucleotides: 7. The CDR3 coding sequence is TGCGCCAGCAGTAGCGGGGGGTCGAATCACAATGAGCAGTTCTTC. Encoded protein: CASSSGGSNHNEQFF.

The rearrangement links TRBV4-1 to TRBJ1-2; 8 bases are shared with TRBD1. The CDR3 has 16 residues. V shed 2 bases and J 6 bases; nucleotides not matched to a gene: 11. In germline, CDR1 is MGHRA, CDR2 YSYEKL. Here the CDR3 DNA reads TGCGCCAGCAGCCAATCCCCCGGACAGGGCATTGATGGCTACACCTTC. Its protein product is CASSQSPGQGIDGYTF.

The rearrangement uses TRBV6-6 and TRBJ2-5; 10 nucleotides match TRBD1. CDR1 is MNHNY and CDR2 is SVGAGI in the germline V gene (reference sequence). J was trimmed by 4 bases and V by 2 bases; bases with no gene match: 1. This CDR3 has 14 residues. The CDR3 nucleotides read TGTGCCAGCAGTTACGACAGGGGGCGAGAGACCCAGTACTTC. Amino acid sequence: CASSYDRGRETQYF.

The V and J genes are TRBV2 and TRBJ2-1; TRBD2 might be the D (6 bases). The CDR3 has 12 residues. Trimming shortened V by 8 bases and J by 5 bases, and 10 bases separated the two germline ends. CDR1 and CDR2 from the germline V gene are SNHLY and FYNNEI. The CDR3 DNA is TGTGCCAGCGTAGCGGAAGACAATGAGCAGTTCTTC. Translated: CASVAEDNEQFF.

The chain is built from TRBV12-5 and TRBJ1-3; 12 bases are shared with TRBD1. The trim removed 1 base at V and 4 bases at J, leaving 8 bases unmatched. Germline assignment: CDR1 LGHNT and CDR2 FRNRAP. The CDR3 loop spans 18 amino acids. CDR3 sequence reads: CASGLGSGTGGTGNTIYF. CDR3 nucleotide sequence: TGTGCTAGTGGTTTGGGATCCGGGACAGGGGGCACAGGAAACACCATATATTTT.

The chain combines TRBV6-6 with TRBJ2-7; D unclear. CDR3 length equals 14 residues. Trimming removed 2 bases from V and 0 bases from J, with 8 bases in between. Germline lookup yields CDR1 MNHNY and CDR2 SVGAGI (reference sequence). CDR3 protein: CASSYQLSSYEQYF. Here the CDR3 DNA reads TGTGCCAGCAGTTACCAACTCTCCTCCTACGAGCAGTACTTC.

V gene TRBV5-4 combines with J gene TRBJ2-7; 9 bases align to TRBD2. Germline V gene sequence: CDR1 SGHNT, CDR2 YYREEE (reference sequence). Trimming took 3 bases from V and 3 from J; bases not matched to a gene: 7. This CDR3 region has 15 residues. The CDR3 region has the DNA TGTGCCAGCAGCTCCCCAGCGGGAGGAAACTACGAGCAGTACTTC. It encodes CASSSPAGGNYEQYF.

V gene TRBV9 combines with J gene TRBJ2-5, with 7 bases that match TRBD1. The J call may be mistaken, given a closer DNA end match to TRBJ2-7. This CDR3 contains 20 residues. Germline V lookup: CDR1 SGDLS, CDR2 YYNGEE. This chain's CDR3 is CARILGQPRFIIQDSYEQYF. In nucleotides, the CDR3 is TGTGCCAGGATATTGGGACAGCCAAGATTTATAATTCAGGACTCCTACGAGCAGTACTTC.

The V gene is TRBV2, the J gene TRBJ2-5, with a weak D call TRBD2 (6 bases). The ends were cut back, 5 bases at V and 1 base at J, with 14 bases in the middle. The CDR3 has 15 amino acids. The germline CDR1 and CDR2 sequences are SNHLY and FYNNEI. This CDR3 is CASSLSGGSQETQYF. As DNA, the CDR3 is TGTGCCAGCAGTCTTTCCGGGGGTTCCCAAGAGACCCAGTACTTC.

The chain recombines TRBV29-1 with TRBJ1-3; the D is unclear. Germline V gene data show CDR1 as SQVTM and CDR2 as ANQGSEA. Trimming took off 7 bases at V and 4 bases at J, with 11 bases between the two ends. This CDR3 is 12 amino acids long. The CDR3 protein is CSARSEGNTIYF. The CDR3 DNA sequence: TGCAGCGCCCGGTCGGAGGGAAACACCATATATTTT.

The gene calls are TRBV2 and TRBJ2-3; 7 nucleotides match TRBD1. The CDR3 consists of 12 residues. Germline CDR1 and CDR2: SNHLY and FYNNEI. CDR3 residues: CGTGASTDTQYF. CDR3 sequence (DNA): TGTGGCACAGGGGCTAGCACAGATACGCAGTATTTT.

The chain combines TRBV20-1 with TRBJ1-6; D is uncertain. The CDR3 consists of 10 residues. The germline V and J ends were trimmed by 5 bases and 13 bases, with 9 bases remaining between them. Per the germline V gene, CDR1 is DFQATT and CDR2 is SNEGSKA (reference sequence). The CDR3 bases are TGCAGTGCTGATGGCCCCCCCCTCCACTTT. This gives the protein CSADGPPLHF.

The rearrangement uses TRBV12-5 and TRBJ1-6; a weak D match, TRBD1 (5 bases). With 6 bases removed from V and 11 bases from J, the gap between germline ends came to 14 bases. Germline CDR1 is LGHNT and CDR2 is FRNRAP. This CDR3 is built from 13 residues. The CDR3 nucleotides are TGTGCTAGTGGGGCCGGGGGACTGGCACCCCTCCACTTT. It yields the protein CASGAGGLAPLHF.

The chain links TRBV6-1 to TRBJ2-1, with 14 positions matching TRBD2. After removal of 6 bases from V and 9 bases from J, the junction contained 7 bases not matched to a gene. CDR3 length: 15 amino acids. CDR1 and CDR2 (germline): MNHNS, SASEGT. The CDR3 DNA follows: TGTGCCAGCAGGAGGACTAGCGGGAGGATACGTGAGCAGTTCTTC. Protein: CASRRTSGRIREQFF.

The chain employs TRBV6-1 and TRBJ1-2; 9 bases match TRBD1. The CDR3 consists of 14 residues. The junction had 4 bases not matched to a gene; V was cut back by 4 bases and J by 4 bases. Germline CDR1 reads MNHNS; CDR2 reads SASEGT. CDR3 residues: CASSAKTGGYGYTF. The DNA of the CDR3 is TGTGCCAGCAGTGCCAAGACAGGGGGCTATGGCTACACCTTC.

The rearrangement joins TRBV7-3 to TRBJ1-1; D gene unclear. The CDR3 sequence is 13 residues long. Trimming stripped 2 bases from V and 4 bases from J, with 8 bases between. Germline CDR1 and CDR2: SGHTA and FQGTGA. As DNA, the CDR3 is TGTGCCAGCAGCTTACGAAGTAGCACTGAAGCTTTCTTT. Encoded protein: CASSLRSSTEAFF.

V usage is TRBV2 and J usage is TRBJ2-7, with 7 bases lining up with TRBD2. CDR3 size: 14 residues. The J segment lost 4 bases and the V segment lost 3 bases, leaving 6 bases of the junction unmatched. Germline values: CDR1 SNHLY, CDR2 FYNNEI. The CDR3 reads CASSESQRGYEQYF. The CDR3 DNA follows: TGTGCCAGCAGTGAGTCCCAGCGGGGTTACGAGCAGTACTTC. Together with reference TRBV2 and TRBJ2-7, the CDR3 gives the full variable domain: EPEVTQTPSHQVTQMGQEVILRCVPISNHLYFYWYRQILGQKVEFLVSFYNNEISEKSEIFDDQFSVERPDGSNFTLKIRSTKLEDSAMYFCASSESQRGYEQYFGPGTRLTVT.

The chain couples TRBV28 to TRBJ2-7; 8 bases line up with TRBD1. CDR1 MDHEN and CDR2 SYDVKM come from the germline V gene. Unmatched junction bases numbered 5, after V lost 2 bases and J lost 5 bases. This CDR3 comprises 14 residues. The CDR3 loop reads CASSLIQGANEQYF. CDR3 nucleotides: TGTGCCAGCAGTTTAATCCAGGGGGCGAACGAGCAGTACTTC.

J is TRBJ2-7 and V is TRBV6-5; 7 nucleotides match TRBD2. V gave up 6 bases and J gave up 5 bases; unmatched junction bases: 4. Germline V CDR1 and CDR2: MNHEY, SVGAGI. The CDR3 covers 12 residues. CDR3 amino acids: CASRTSVHEQYF. CDR3 nucleotide sequence: TGTGCCAGCAGAACTAGCGTTCACGAGCAGTACTTC.